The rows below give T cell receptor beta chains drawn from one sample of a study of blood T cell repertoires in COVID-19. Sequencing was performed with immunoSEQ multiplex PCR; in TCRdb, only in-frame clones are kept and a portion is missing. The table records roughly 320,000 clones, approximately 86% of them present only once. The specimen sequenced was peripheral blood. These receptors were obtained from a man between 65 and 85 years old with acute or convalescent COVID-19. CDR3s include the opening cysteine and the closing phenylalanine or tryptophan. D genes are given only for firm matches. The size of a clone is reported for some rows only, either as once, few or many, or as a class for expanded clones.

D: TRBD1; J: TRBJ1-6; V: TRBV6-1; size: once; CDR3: CASSDTTTGQLNSPLHF; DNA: TGTGCCAGCAGTGATACGACCACGGGACAGCTTAATTCACCCCTCCACTTT
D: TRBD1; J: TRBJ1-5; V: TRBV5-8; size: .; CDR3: CASSSGTGINQPQHF; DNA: TGTGCCAGCAGCTCCGGGACAGGGATTAATCAGCCCCAGCATTTT
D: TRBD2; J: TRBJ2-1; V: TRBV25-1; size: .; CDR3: CASRTSGGEQFF; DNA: TGTGCCAGCAGGACTAGCGGGGGAGAGCAGTTCTTC
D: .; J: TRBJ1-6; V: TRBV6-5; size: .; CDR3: CASGANNNSPLHF; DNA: TGTGCCAGCGGGGCTAACAATAATTCACCCCTCCACTTT
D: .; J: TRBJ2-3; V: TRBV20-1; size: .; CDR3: CSASFGGTQYF; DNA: TGCAGTGCTAGTTTCGGGGGTACGCAGTATTTT
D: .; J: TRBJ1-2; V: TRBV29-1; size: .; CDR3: CSVDPPGGYGYTF; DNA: TGCAGCGTTGACCCCCCGGGGGGGTATGGCTACACCTTC
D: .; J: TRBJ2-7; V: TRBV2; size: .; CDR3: CASRDFYEQYF; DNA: TGTGCCAGCAGGGACTTCTACGAGCAGTACTTC
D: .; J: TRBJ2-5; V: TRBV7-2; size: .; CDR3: CASSSSVETQYF; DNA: TGTGCCAGCAGCTCTAGCGTTGAGACCCAGTACTTC
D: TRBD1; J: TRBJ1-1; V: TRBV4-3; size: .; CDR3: CASSQDSGTGNTEAFF; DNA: TGCGCCAGCAGCCAAGATTCCGGGACAGGGAACACTGAAGCTTTCTTT
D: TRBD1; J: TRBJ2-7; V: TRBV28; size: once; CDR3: CASRTGTGGSYEQYF; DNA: TGTGCCAGCAGAACTGGGACAGGGGGCTCCTACGAGCAGTACTTC
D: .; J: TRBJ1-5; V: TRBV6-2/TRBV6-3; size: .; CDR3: CASSYAPGMGNQPQHF; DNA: TGTGCCAGCAGTTACGCTCCAGGGATGGGCAATCAGCCCCAGCATTTT
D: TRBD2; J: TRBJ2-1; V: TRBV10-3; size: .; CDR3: CATTGTSGEVYNEQFF; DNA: TGTGCCACAACCGGGACTAGCGGGGAGGTCTACAATGAGCAGTTCTTC
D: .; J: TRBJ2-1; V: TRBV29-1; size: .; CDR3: CSVVTGIDEQFF; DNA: TGCAGCGTAGTCACAGGGATCGATGAGCAGTTCTTC
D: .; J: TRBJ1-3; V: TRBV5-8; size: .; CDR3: CASRPEAGSSGNTIYF; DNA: TGTGCCAGCAGACCCGAAGCAGGCAGCTCTGGAAACACCATATATTTT
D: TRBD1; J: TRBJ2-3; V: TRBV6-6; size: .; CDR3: CASSRQGVSTSTDTQYF; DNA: TGTGCCAGCAGCCGACAGGGGGTCTCAACTAGCACAGATACGCAGTATTTT
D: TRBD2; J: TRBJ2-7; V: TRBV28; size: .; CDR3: CASRYPGGSQNEQYF; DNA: TGTGCCAGCAGATACCCGGGGGGGAGTCAAAACGAGCAGTACTTC
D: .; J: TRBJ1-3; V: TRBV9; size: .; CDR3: CASSDLSGAGNTIYF; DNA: TGTGCCAGCAGCGACCTATCCGGAGCTGGAAACACCATATATTTT
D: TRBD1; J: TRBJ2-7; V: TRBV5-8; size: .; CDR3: CASSLAFSGQGDYEQYF; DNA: TGTGCCAGCAGCTTGGCGTTTTCGGGACAGGGGGACTACGAGCAGTACTTC
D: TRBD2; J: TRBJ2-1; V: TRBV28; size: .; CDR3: CASSTSGSHFSYNEQFF; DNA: TGTGCCAGCAGTACTAGCGGGAGTCACTTCTCCTACAATGAGCAGTTCTTC
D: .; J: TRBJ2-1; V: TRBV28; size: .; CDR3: CASSLLSAYNEQFF; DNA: TGTGCCAGCAGTTTATTAAGCGCCTACAATGAGCAGTTCTTC
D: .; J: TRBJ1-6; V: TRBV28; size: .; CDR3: CASSFRGAAYNSPLHF; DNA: TGTGCCAGCAGTTTTCGGGGGGCGGCCTATAATTCACCCCTCCACTTT
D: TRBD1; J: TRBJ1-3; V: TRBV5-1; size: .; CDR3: CASTPGQGASGNTIYF; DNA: TGCGCCAGCACCCCGGGACAGGGGGCATCTGGAAACACCATATATTTT
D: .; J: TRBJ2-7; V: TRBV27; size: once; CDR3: CASSLGQIGEQYF; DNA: TGTGCCAGCAGTTTAGGGCAGATTGGCGAGCAGTACTTC
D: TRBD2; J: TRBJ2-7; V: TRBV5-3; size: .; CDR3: CARSQSPWLAGIEQYF; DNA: TGTGCCAGAAGCCAGTCCCCATGGCTAGCGGGGATCGAGCAGTACTTC
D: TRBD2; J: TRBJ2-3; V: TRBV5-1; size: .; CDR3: CASSLQGGGADTQYF; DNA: TGCGCCAGCAGCCTACAGGGCGGGGGGGCAGATACGCAGTATTTT
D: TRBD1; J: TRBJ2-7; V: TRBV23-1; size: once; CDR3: CASSHPGQGNEYEQYF; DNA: TGCGCCAGCAGTCATCCGGGACAGGGGAATGAGTACGAGCAGTACTTC
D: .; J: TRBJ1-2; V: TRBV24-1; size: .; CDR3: CATSDLRGIGGYTF; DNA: TGTGCCACCAGTGATTTGCGGGGAATCGGCGGCTACACCTTC
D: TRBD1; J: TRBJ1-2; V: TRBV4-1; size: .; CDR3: CASSQTGTDTYGYTF; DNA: TGCGCCAGCAGCCAAACCGGGACAGACACCTATGGCTACACCTTC
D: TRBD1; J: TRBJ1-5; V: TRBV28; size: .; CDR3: CASIPSGQGVYQPQHF; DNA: TGTGCCAGCATCCCTTCAGGACAGGGAGTTTACCAGCCCCAGCATTTT
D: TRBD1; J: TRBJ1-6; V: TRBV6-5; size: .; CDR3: CASSYLGQGNSPLHF; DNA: TGTGCCAGCAGTTACTTGGGACAGGGAAATTCACCCCTCCACTTT
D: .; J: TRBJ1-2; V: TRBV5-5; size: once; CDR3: CASSPDGGAPRGYTF; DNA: TGTGCCAGCAGCCCCGACGGGGGAGCGCCCAGGGGCTACACCTTC
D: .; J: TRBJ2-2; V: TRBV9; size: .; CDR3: CASSVVSSFTGELFF; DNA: TGTGCCAGCAGCGTAGTTTCTAGTTTTACCGGGGAGCTGTTTTTT
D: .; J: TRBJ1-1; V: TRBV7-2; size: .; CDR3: CASRLNSGTEAFF; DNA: TGTGCCAGCAGACTCAACAGCGGGACTGAAGCTTTCTTT
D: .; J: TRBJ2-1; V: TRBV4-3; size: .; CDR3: CASSQDSGSYNEQFF; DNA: TGCGCCAGCAGCCAAGATTCAGGTTCCTACAATGAGCAGTTCTTC
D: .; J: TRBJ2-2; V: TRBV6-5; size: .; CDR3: CASSYSTRGELFF; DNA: TGTGCCAGCAGTTACTCGACTCGTGGGGAGCTGTTTTTT
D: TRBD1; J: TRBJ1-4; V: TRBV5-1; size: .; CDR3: CASSRTGVTNEKLFF; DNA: TGCGCCAGCAGCCGGACAGGGGTTACTAATGAAAAACTGTTTTTT
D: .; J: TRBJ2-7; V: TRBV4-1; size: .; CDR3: CASSQEAAWARYEQYF; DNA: TGCGCCAGCAGCCAAGAAGCGGCTTGGGCCCGCTACGAGCAGTACTTC
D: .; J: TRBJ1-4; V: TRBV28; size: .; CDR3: CASSLPGGANEKLFF; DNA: TGTGCCAGCAGTTTGCCCGGGGGGGCGAATGAAAAACTGTTTTTT
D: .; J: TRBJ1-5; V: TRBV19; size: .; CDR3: CASSIGRLRSSNQPQHF; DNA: TGTGCCAGTAGTATAGGGCGCCTGCGGAGTAGCAATCAGCCCCAGCATTTT
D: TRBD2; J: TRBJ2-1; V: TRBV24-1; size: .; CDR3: CATSDLGSGNYNEQFF; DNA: TGTGCCACCAGTGATTTAGGTAGCGGGAACTACAATGAGCAGTTCTTC
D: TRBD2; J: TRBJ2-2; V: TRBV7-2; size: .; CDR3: CASSYQSGSGELFF; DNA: TGTGCCAGCAGCTACCAAAGCGGGAGTGGGGAGCTGTTTTTT
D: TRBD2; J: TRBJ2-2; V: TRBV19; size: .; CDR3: CASSWGLAGAAGELFF; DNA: TGTGCCAGTAGTTGGGGACTAGCGGGAGCGGCCGGGGAGCTGTTTTTT
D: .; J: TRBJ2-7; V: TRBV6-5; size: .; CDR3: CASSYSGRPTYEQYF; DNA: TGTGCCAGCAGTTACTCGGGCAGACCGACCTACGAGCAGTACTTC
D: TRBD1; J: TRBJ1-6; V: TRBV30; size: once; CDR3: CAWRGQGNSPLHF; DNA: TGTGCCTGGAGGGGACAGGGGAATTCACCCCTCCACTTT
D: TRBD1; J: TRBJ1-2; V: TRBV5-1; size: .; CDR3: CASSLAGQQYGYTF; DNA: TGCGCCAGCAGCTTGGCGGGACAGCAATATGGCTACACCTTC
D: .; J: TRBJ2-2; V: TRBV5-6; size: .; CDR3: CASSLRSWGELFF; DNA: TGTGCCAGCAGCTTGCGGTCTTGGGGGGAGCTGTTTTTT
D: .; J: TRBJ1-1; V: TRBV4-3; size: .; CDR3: CASSQEIDTEAFF; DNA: TGCGCCAGCAGCCAAGAAATAGATACTGAAGCTTTCTTT
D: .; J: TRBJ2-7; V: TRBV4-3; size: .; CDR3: CASSQAPQGSYEQYF; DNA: TGCGCCAGCAGCCAAGCCCCCCAGGGCTCCTACGAGCAGTACTTC
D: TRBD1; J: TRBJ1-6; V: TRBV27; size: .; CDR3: CASNRGPGSPLHF; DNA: TGTGCCAGCAATAGGGGGCCGGGGTCACCCCTCCACTTT
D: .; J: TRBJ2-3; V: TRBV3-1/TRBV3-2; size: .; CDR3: CASSQAAGAGQDTQYF; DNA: TGTGCCAGCAGCCAGGCCGCGGGGGCGGGACAAGATACGCAGTATTTT
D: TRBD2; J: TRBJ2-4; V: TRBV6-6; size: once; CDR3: CASSYGGGDAKNIQYF; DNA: TGTGCCAGCAGTTACGGCGGGGGGGACGCCAAAAACATTCAGTACTTC
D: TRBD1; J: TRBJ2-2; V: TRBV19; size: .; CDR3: CASMRDRGTGELFF; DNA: TGTGCCAGTATGCGGGACAGGGGCACCGGGGAGCTGTTTTTT
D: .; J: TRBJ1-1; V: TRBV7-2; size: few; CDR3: CASSLGRWNTEAFF; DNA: TGTGCCAGCAGCTTAGGGCGGTGGAACACTGAAGCTTTCTTT
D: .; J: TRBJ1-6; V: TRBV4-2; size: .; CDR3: CASSQEWGPRYATNSPLHF; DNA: TGTGCCAGCAGCCAAGAATGGGGGCCCAGGTACGCTACCAATTCACCCCTCCACTTT
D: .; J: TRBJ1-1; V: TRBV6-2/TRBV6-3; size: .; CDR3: CASSYRGLRNTEAFF; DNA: TGTGCCAGCAGTTACCGCGGACTGCGAAACACTGAAGCTTTCTTT